One TCR beta chain is described in this entry. This sample was included in a study of control samples from healthy donors and cancer patients. The germline V and J ends were trimmed by 5 bases and 6 bases, with 29 bases remaining between them. There are 19 residues in the CDR3. The germline CDR1 and CDR2 sequences are SGHTA and FQGNSA. The protocol was immunoSEQ multiplex PCR, while the TCRdb copy is restricted to in-frame clones and leaves out a portion. Altogether 150,000 to 200,000 clones are present, about 92% being singletons, with the ten largest covering approximately 1.5%. Sequenced material: blood. This chain connects TRBV7-2 to TRBJ1-5, with a tentative D call TRBD1 (5 bases). This sequence was found in a man aged 25-45 years in good health. The CDR3 sequence is CASSQILRGGTGTIQPQHF. The CDR3, as DNA: TGTGCCAGCAGCCAAATCCTGAGGGGAGGGACGGGGACGATTCAGCCCCAGCATTTT.